This record concerns one T cell receptor beta chain sequence. Which antigen it targets is not known. No base qualities exist here, and no much larger clone lies one base off it. The germline V gene (reference sequence) supplies CDR1 GTSNPN and CDR2 SVGIG. Its CDR3 holds 13 amino acids, cysteine through phenylalanine. The DNA shown is the 39-base CDR3, in frame from base 1. Trimming takes 2 bases from V and 3 bases from J, and the germline ends sit 11 bases apart. Taken with the paper, the label for time point translates to: week 35, safety follow-up. A 20-mer mutant IDH1 peptide at 300 micrograms in Montanide made up each vaccine dose, which was injected subcutaneously together with topical imiquimod. Patients received eight vaccinations in weeks 1, 3, 5, 7, 11, 15, 19 and 23, corresponding to visits V03 through V10. Newly diagnosed WHO grade 3 or 4 IDH1-mutant astrocytomas showing loss of nuclear ATRX were present in the donors. The samples were drawn from NOA16, a multicentre, single-arm, open-label phase I trial in Germany that tested a mutant IDH1 peptide vaccine in humans for the first time. The DNeasy Blood and Tissue Kit was used to extract genomic DNA from EDTA blood for TCRB sequencing.

Library prep was done by the immunoSEQ multiplex PCR assay. Following the manufacturer's protocol, the hsTCRB Kit was used to amplify rearranged TCR beta chain sequences. TCRB libraries were sequenced on an Illumina MiSeq. The paper's data handling went like this. The proprietary platform of the kit vendor was used for demultiplexing, trimming and gene mapping. TCRdb's version of the immuneACCESS table is confined to in-frame rearrangements and falls short of the full clone set. An unresolved V gene accounts for under half of the shortfall where checked; the remainder is of unknown origin. V, J and clone size reflect that table, while D and trimming were determined from the DNA. The sample yields just over 65,000 clones; roughly 84% were counted once. The ten largest clones take up roughly 12% of the sample. This entry belongs to a study of a mutant IDH1 vaccine in newly diagnosed glioma listed by TCRdb under 2021. For context, the study as a whole: In the chemotherapy-containing groups, vaccination started alongside temozolomide cycles, whereas in patients who had radiotherapy alone it started 4-6 weeks after radiotherapy. Prior to enrollment, standard therapy consisting of radiotherapy alone, temozolomide alone, or radiochemotherapy with temozolomide had been administered to patients, with the combination being received by most patients. Of the 32 patients who were treated, approximately 62% were male and around 38% were female, and the mean age was around 40 years. Visit V12 was the week-35 safety follow-up and visit V13 was the week-47 end of study. Peripheral blood was drawn at six visits: V03 (baseline), V05, V07, V10, V12 and V13. Longitudinal TCRB deep sequencing was done for about two dozen treated patients, wherever samples were available for exploratory analyses. General study outcomes and caveats: Pseudoprogression appeared unrelated to alterations in the top peripheral T cell clonotypes detected by TCRB sequencing. Availability determined which PBMC samples were chosen for TCRB deep sequencing. It was noted by the authors that analyses of patient blood samples could not be reproduced owing to sample limitations. Immune responses induced by the vaccine were seen in 93.3% of patients across multiple MHC alleles.

The sequences come from PBMCs, collected from a glioma patient whose treatment included an IDH1 peptide vaccine. This clonotype originated in a man between 18 and 29 years old with glioma. Recombination connected TRBV30 to TRBJ2-7; matching of 6 bases hints at TRBD1 as the D gene. The nucleotide sequence is TGTGCCTGGAGTACGGACAGCCACTACGAGCAGTACTTC. The encoded protein is CAWSTDSHYEQYF.